Shown below are 26 T cell receptor beta chains from a single sample sequenced in a study of T cell responses to AZD1222 COVID-19 vaccine. Clones were sequenced by immunoSEQ multiplex PCR, and TCRdb holds only the in-frame ones, with some missing. This table holds over 100,000 clones, approximately 90% found once. The specimen comprised peripheral blood, sampled on day 0 of AZD1222 vaccination. Every receptor here comes from an adult in good health.

This chain links TRBV11-3 with TRBJ2-7; maybe TRBD2 (6 bases). The CDR3 extends over 13 amino acids. CDR1 is SGHNT and CDR2 is YENEEA in the germline V gene. Trimming cost V 5 bases and J 1 base, with 9 bases left between them. As DNA, the CDR3 is TGTGCCAGCAGCATTAGCGGTTCCTACGAGCAGTACTTC. Protein sequence: CASSISGSYEQYF.

The chain couples TRBV10-1 to TRBJ2-2; 7 bases are a match to TRBD2. This CDR3 has 16 residues. J was trimmed by 3 bases and V by 10 bases; bases with no gene match: 14. From germline, CDR1 is WNHNN and CDR2 SYGVQD (reference sequence). The CDR3 region has the DNA TGCGCCACCCTCTCCGGCGGGAGTAAATACACCGGGGAGCTGTTTTTT. This gives the protein CATLSGGSKYTGELFF.

V and J are TRBV5-1 and TRBJ1-4; no clear D gene. The CDR3 loop spans 13 amino acids. Germline loops: CDR1 SGHRS, CDR2 YFSETQ. Trimming stripped 2 bases from V and 8 bases from J, with 10 bases between. CDR3 DNA: TGCGCCAGCAGCTTATCTCCCCCGGAAAAACTGTTTTTT. Amino acids: CASSLSPPEKLFF.

The rearrangement uses TRBV4-1 and TRBJ1-6; possibly TRBD1 for D (6 bases). The CDR3 spans 16 residues. In germline, CDR1 is MGHRA, CDR2 YSYEKL. V shed 2 bases and J shed 7 bases, with 15 bases lying between them. The CDR3 here is CASSQPRTVLNSPLHF. In DNA form, the CDR3 reads TGCGCCAGCAGCCAACCAAGGACAGTCTTAAATTCACCCCTCCACTTT.

This clone was counted a single time. CDR3 protein: CASSWTTGDYGYTF. In DNA, the CDR3 is TGTGCCAGCAGCTGGACCACAGGAGACTATGGCTACACCTTC. The chain has TRBV5-5 and TRBJ1-2, with a tentative D call TRBD1 (5 bases). This CDR3 has 14 residues. The V gene lost 3 bases and the J gene lost 3 bases, with 12 bases spanning the gap. Germline V gene data show CDR1 as SGHKS and CDR2 as YYEKEE (reference sequence).

This chain joins TRBV7-8 and TRBJ1-1; D remains unclear. Germline CDR1 and CDR2: SGHVS and FQNEAQ. The CDR3 loop spans 14 amino acids. Deletions cut 5 bases from V and 1 base from J, with 11 bases between. The CDR3, as DNA: TGTGCCAGCAGCCGAGAAGGATGGAACACTGAAGCTTTCTTT. This encodes CASSREGWNTEAFF.

This sequence joins TRBV7-8 and TRBJ2-5; 7 bases map to TRBD1. The V and J ends lost 6 bases and 5 bases, in that order; junction bases with no gene match: 6. This CDR3 contains 13 residues. Looked up from germline, CDR1 is SGHVS and CDR2 is FQNEAQ. The CDR3 nucleotides are TGTGCCAGCAGACGAGGGGGCGGGGAGACCCAGTACTTC. Amino acid sequence: CASRRGGGETQYF.

The genes are TRBV7-9 and TRBJ2-3, with TRBD2 identical over 11 bases. The CDR3 consists of 17 residues. V gave up 4 bases and J gave up 2 bases; unmatched junction bases: 8. Germline assignment: CDR1 SEHNR and CDR2 FQNEAQ (reference sequence). The CDR3 nucleotides are TGTGCCAGCAGCTCCACCGGGACTAGCGGCTACACAGATACGCAGTATTTT. Residues: CASSSTGTSGYTDTQYF.

This chain links TRBV30 with TRBJ1-2, with D possibly being TRBD1 (5 bases). Germline V gene sequence: CDR1 GTSNPN, CDR2 SVGIG (reference sequence). The length of the CDR3 is 13 residues. V gave up 4 bases and J gave up 4 bases, with 13 bases separating them. The CDR3 spells CAWTQGQGYGYTF. CDR3 DNA: TGTGCCTGGACCCAAGGGCAGGGCTATGGCTACACCTTC.

The chain joins TRBV2 to TRBJ1-2; D gene unclear. CDR1 and CDR2 from the germline V gene are SNHLY and FYNNEI. The V end lost 7 bases, the J end lost 4 bases, and 10 bases lay between the germline ends. The CDR3 runs to 12 residues. CDR3 residues: CASTSGLYGYTF. The CDR3 nucleotides read TGTGCCAGCACTTCAGGACTCTATGGCTACACCTTC. Supplemented by reference TRBV2 and TRBJ1-2, the full variable domain reads EPEVTQTPSHQVTQMGQEVILRCVPISNHLYFYWYRQILGQKVEFLVSFYNNEISEKSEIFDDQFSVERPDGSNFTLKIRSTKLEDSAMYFCASTSGLYGYTFGSGTRLTVV.

This clone was counted a single time. This chain connects TRBV10-3 to TRBJ1-1; 7 bases are a match to TRBD1. The V segment lost 6 bases and the J segment 1 base; nucleotides outside the gene matches: 5. Germline V gene data show CDR1 as ENHRY and CDR2 as SYGVKD. The CDR3 spans 14 residues. The CDR3 loop is CAISLDRANTEAFF. CDR3 nucleotides: TGTGCCATCAGCTTAGACAGGGCGAACACTGAAGCTTTCTTT.

V gene TRBV30 combines with J gene TRBJ1-2; a weak D match, TRBD1 (6 bases). The CDR3 spans 12 residues. The germline gives CDR1 GTSNPN, CDR2 SVGIG (reference sequence). V lost 4 bases and J 7 bases, leaving 13 bases between the germline ends. The CDR3 DNA is TGTGCCTGGACTACAGGGTCCGGTGGCTACACCTTC. Residues: CAWTTGSGGYTF.

This chain connects TRBV7-9 to TRBJ1-1, with D possibly TRBD1 on 5 matching bases. V lost 5 bases to trimming and J lost 5 bases, with 15 bases between them. The CDR3 is made up of 14 amino acids. CDR1 and CDR2 (germline): SEHNR, FQNEAQ (reference sequence). CDR3 in DNA: TGTGCCAGCAGCGAAACGAACCAGGGTACTGAAGCTTTCTTT. It is translated as CASSETNQGTEAFF.

The chain joins TRBV11-3 to TRBJ2-1, with D perhaps TRBD2 (6 bases). V lost 8 bases to trimming and J lost 7 bases, with 21 bases between them. The CDR3 length is 15 residues. Per germline, CDR1 SGHNT and CDR2 YENEEA. The CDR3 DNA reads as TGTGCCAGCGGGAGTAGGGCGAGTGGGACTAATGAGCAGTTCTTC. The encoded protein is CASGSRASGTNEQFF.

The CDR3 coding sequence is TGTGCCAGCAGCGTAGAGGGGACTAGACCCCAGTATTTT. Residues: CASSVEGTRPQYF. The V and J genes are TRBV9 and TRBJ2-3; 8 nucleotides align to TRBD2. V lost 0 bases and J lost 12; bases outside the gene matches: 6. The germline gives CDR1 SGDLS, CDR2 YYNGEE. The CDR3 has 13 amino acids.

The V gene is TRBV18, the J gene TRBJ1-5; D uncertain. This CDR3 spans 13 amino acids. V dropped 1 base and J dropped 5 bases, with 6 bases sitting between them. Germline assignment: CDR1 KGHSH and CDR2 LQKENI. This chain's CDR3 is CASSPRGDQPQHF. In DNA form, the CDR3 reads TGTGCCAGCTCACCACGGGGTGATCAGCCCCAGCATTTT.

The chain employs TRBV15 and TRBJ1-6; 9 nucleotides match TRBD1. This CDR3 has 17 amino acids. V dropped 4 bases and J dropped 10; count of bases not matched to a gene: 14. Germline V gene data show CDR1 as LNHNV and CDR2 as YYDKDF (reference sequence). CDR3 bases: TGTGCCACCAGCACGGGGACAGGGAAGGACGAAAGGTCACCCCTCCACTTT. This sequence encodes CATSTGTGKDERSPLHF. Filled out from reference TRBV15 and TRBJ1-6, the complete variable domain reads DAMVIQNPRYQVTQFGKPVTLSCSQTLNHNVMYWYQQKSSQAPKLLFHYYDKDFNNEADTPDNFQSRRPNTSFCFLDIRSPGLGDTAMYLCATSTGTGKDERSPLHFGNGTRLTVT.

This chain uses TRBV30 with TRBJ1-6, with 7 bases identical to TRBD1. From germline, CDR1 is GTSNPN and CDR2 SVGIG (reference sequence). The CDR3 runs to 14 residues. J gave up 10 bases and V 0 bases, and 6 bases lay outside the gene matches. CDR3 in DNA: TGTGCCTGGAGTGTAGAGGGGGCGGGCTCACCCCTCCACTTT. This codes for CAWSVEGAGSPLHF.

This chain joins TRBV6-5 and TRBJ1-5; possible D gene TRBD1, 5 bases. CDR3 length: 15 residues. V was pared by 0 bases and J by 6 bases, with 12 bases between. From germline, CDR1 is MNHEY and CDR2 SVGAGI. DNA for the CDR3: TGTGCCAGCAGTTACTCGAAAGGGACGGCTCAGCCCCAGCATTTT. Its translation: CASSYSKGTAQPQHF.

The chain uses TRBV6-2 or TRBV6-3 and TRBJ2-2; possible D gene TRBD2, 6 bases. In germline, CDR1 is MNHEY, CDR2 SVGEGT. V was pared by 5 bases and J by 5 bases, with 12 bases between. The CDR3 has 14 amino acids. The CDR3 DNA is TGTGCCAGCAGTCCCTTTGCGGGGACCGGGGAGCTGTTTTTT. Translation gives CASSPFAGTGELFF.

The V call is TRBV10-3, the J call TRBJ1-5; D perhaps matches TRBD1 (5 bases). The CDR3 runs 14 residues. CDR1 is ENHRY, CDR2 SYGVKD, per germline. Trimming cost V 3 bases and J 9 bases, with 15 bases left between them. The CDR3 coding sequence is TGTGCCATCAGTGACCCCGGGACCACACGGCCCCAGCATTTT. Its translation: CAISDPGTTRPQHF.

J is TRBJ2-3 and V is TRBV2, with 8 bases that match TRBD1. With 6 bases clipped from V and 9 bases from J, the junction kept 2 bases outside the gene matches. The germline V gene encodes CDR1 SNHLY and CDR2 FYNNEI. The CDR3 totals 11 residues. The CDR3 nucleotides read TGTGCCAGCAGGGACAGGGAGACGCAGTATTTT. Translating gives CASRDRETQYF.

V gene TRBV25-1 combines with J gene TRBJ2-1, with D possibly matching TRBD2 (7 bases). CDR1 and CDR2 (germline): MGHDK, SYGVNS. The CDR3 sequence is 16 residues long. V gave up 2 bases and J gave up 2 bases, with 13 bases separating them. CDR3 sequence reads: CASSEPRGGAYNEQFF. The CDR3 nucleotides are TGTGCCAGCAGTGAACCAAGGGGGGGAGCCTACAATGAGCAGTTCTTC.

DNA for the CDR3: TGTGCCAGCAGTGGGCTAGCGGGAGTAGGACGGGGTGAGCAGTTCTTC. It specifies CASSGLAGVGRGEQFF. V is TRBV6-1 and J is TRBJ2-1, with 10 positions matching TRBD2. The V gene end was trimmed by 4 bases and the J gene end by 9 bases; junction bases not matched to a gene: 12. The CDR3 spans 16 residues. CDR1 MNHNS and CDR2 SASEGT come from the germline V gene.

The gene calls are TRBV19 and TRBJ1-2; D possibly corresponds to TRBD1 (5 bases). CDR3 size: 13 residues. Germline lookup yields CDR1 LNHDA and CDR2 SQIVND (reference sequence). Trimming left V 8 bases short and J 4 bases short, with 14 bases between. The CDR3 loop is CASSTELLYGYTF. The CDR3 nucleotides read TGTGCCAGTTCGACAGAGCTGCTCTATGGCTACACCTTC.

The genes are TRBV11-2 and TRBJ2-7; maybe TRBD1 (5 bases). Per germline, CDR1 SGHAT and CDR2 FQNNGV. V dropped 0 bases and J dropped 1 base, with 7 bases sitting between them. The CDR3 totals 14 residues. This CDR3 reads CASSLDRDSYEQYF. The CDR3 region has the DNA TGTGCCAGCAGCTTAGACAGGGATTCCTACGAGCAGTACTTC.